Below are 23 T cell receptor beta chains sequenced from a single sample in a study of tumor-infiltrating lymphocytes in primary liver carcinoma. Without any cell sorting, roughly 18-34 mg of bulk tissue yielded co-extracted RNA and DNA. TCR beta cDNA was reverse-transcribed from about 500 ng of total RNA. The reaction used a constant-region primer and ProtoScript II reverse transcriptase. Slightly modified ARM-PCR served as the procedure for the TCR beta libraries. These libraries came from three rounds of nested multiplex PCR. The first two PCR rounds used TRBV1-TRBV30 forward primers with a C-beta reverse primer, roughly 11 cycles each. Via MiXCR, TCRdb re-called the multiplex PCR reads, giving one row per CDR3 protein. This sample carries about 20,000 distinct CDR3 sequences, almost 80% of them seen once, and the ten largest clones take over 30%. The sequenced sample was liver tumor tissue from sampling region 4. Described subset: tumor region T4, right-lateral pole. The receptors were sampled from a woman under 40 with primary liver carcinoma and hepatitis B virus infection.

About this clonotype itself: The conserved final phenylalanine or tryptophan is absent from the CDR3, which likely points to a read error. The V gene is TRBV5-6, the J gene TRBJ2-7, with TRBD1 matching over 7 bases. The CDR3 is 13 amino acids. V was clipped by 5 bases and J by 9 bases; unmatched bases: 11. Germline CDR1 SGHDT, CDR2 YYEEEE. The CDR3: CASSLLTGLSQYL. CDR3 nucleotides: TGTGCCAGCAGTTTACTGACAGGGCTATCGCAGTACTTA.

Turning to this clonotype: An end of the junction differs from the germline gene, which may be a read error. The rearrangement joins TRBV9 to TRBJ2-2; the D gene is possibly TRBD1 (6 bases). Germline V CDR1 and CDR2: SGDLS, YYNGEE. CDR3 length: 14 amino acids. As DNA, the CDR3 is TGTGCCGGCAGCATCGAACAGGGCACCGGGGAGCTGTTTTTT. This codes for CAGSIEQGTGELFF.

In this sample, this clonotype turned up many times. The junction departs from germline at one end; a sequencing error may be responsible. This chain connects TRBV7-3 to TRBJ2-3; D ambiguous. The CDR3 extends over 15 amino acids. The germline CDR1 and CDR2 sequences are SGHTA and FQGTGA. The CDR3 DNA follows: TGTGCTAGCAGCCCCTATAAAGGCGACACAGATACGCAGTATTTT. Its protein product is CASSPYKGDTDTQYF.

Note on this clonotype: Relative to the germline gene, one junction end is altered; a read error may explain this. The V call is TRBV11-2, the J call TRBJ1-2; possible D gene TRBD1, 5 bases. Germline V lookup: CDR1 SGHAT, CDR2 FQNNGV. CDR3 length: 13 residues. DNA for the CDR3: TGTGTCAGCACTCAGGTGGGGGGTGGAGGCCACACCTTC. This translates into CVSTQVGGGGHTF. Supplemented by reference TRBV11-2 and TRBJ1-2, the full variable domain reads EAGVAQSPRYKIIEKRQSVAFWCNPISGHATLYWYQQILGQGPKLLIQFQNNGVVDDSQLPKDRFSAERLKGVDSTLKIQPAKLEDSAVYLCVSTQVGGGGHTFGSGTRLTVV.

As concerns this clonotype: This sequence may be a read error, since a much larger clone differs from it by one base. This chain links TRBV7-9 with TRBJ2-1, with 7 nucleotides matching TRBD2. CDR1 and CDR2 (germline): SEHNR, FQNEAQ (reference sequence). The length of the CDR3 is 14 residues. In DNA, the CDR3 is TGTGCCACCACTAGCGCAAGCTACTACAATGGGCAGTTCTTC. This translates into CATTSASYYNGQFF.

This clonotype was observed a handful of times. The chain carries TRBV6-5 and TRBJ2-6; D may correspond to TRBD1 or TRBD2 (5 bases each). Trimming cost V 6 bases and J 2 bases, with 11 bases left between them. The CDR3 has 15 amino acids. In germline, CDR1 is MNHEY, CDR2 SVGAGI. The CDR3 coding sequence is TGTGCCAGCAGCAATTGGGACCCTGGGGCCAACGTCCTGACTTTC. It specifies CASSNWDPGANVLTF.

This clonotype was recorded only once. The V call is TRBV11-2, the J call TRBJ2-1, with D possibly TRBD1 on 5 matching bases. CDR3 size: 11 residues. Germline assignment: CDR1 SGHAT and CDR2 FQNNGV. V was trimmed by 11 bases and J by 6 bases, leaving 11 bases between them. CDR3: CAGRQFNEQFF. CDR3 DNA sequence: TGTGCCGGCCGACAGTTCAATGAGCAGTTCTTC. Full variable domain (missing parts from reference TRBV11-2 and TRBJ2-1): EAGVAQSPRYKIIEKRQSVAFWCNPISGHATLYWYQQILGQGPKLLIQFQNNGVVDDSQLPKDRFSAERLKGVDSTLKIQPAKLEDSAVYLCAGRQFNEQFFGPGTRLTVL.

Comments on this clonotype: One junction end does not reproduce the germline sequence, and a read error may be involved. The gene calls are TRBV10-3 and TRBJ2-7, with D unclear. The CDR3 has 14 amino acids. The germline CDR1 and CDR2 sequences are ENHRY and SYGVKD. CDR3 coding DNA: TGTGCCAACAGTGATGACAAGCTTTATAACGAGGAGTACTTC. Protein product: CANSDDKLYNEEYF.

This clonotype showed up just a few times. No conserved phenylalanine or tryptophan is present at the end of the CDR3, so a read error is the likely explanation. The V call is TRBV6-5, the J call TRBJ2-5; 7 nucleotides align to TRBD1. The ends lost 5 bases at V and 7 bases at J; junction bases unmatched: 7. Germline V lookup: CDR1 MNHEY, CDR2 SVGAGI. The length of the CDR3 is 13 residues. CDR3 region: CASSNDRELTQYL. The CDR3 DNA follows: TGTGCCAGCAGTAACGACAGGGAGCTGACCCAGTACTTA.

A remark on this clonotype: This could be a read error, since a much larger clone is one nucleotide away. V and J are TRBV9 and TRBJ2-7; D may match TRBD1 or TRBD2 (5 bases each). V dropped 0 bases and J dropped 7 bases, with 20 bases sitting between them. The CDR3 totals 16 residues. Germline V gene lookup returns CDR1 SGDLS and CDR2 YYNGEE. The CDR3 region has the DNA TGTGCCAGCAGCGTAGGACCCTCGGTAGTGGGACGGGAGCAGTACTTC. This codes for CASSVGPSVVGREQYF.

In this sample, this clonotype turned up once. A junction boundary mismatches the germline segment, possibly from a read error. This chain links TRBV5-1 with TRBJ2-1; D gene ambiguous. The CDR3 runs 16 residues. Germline CDR1 is SGHRS and CDR2 is YFSETQ. As DNA, the CDR3 is TGCGCCAGCAGCCCTCTGGGCACCAGCTACTACAATGAGCAGTTCTTT. It codes for CASSPLGTSYYNEQFF.

As concerns this clonotype: No conserved phenylalanine or tryptophan is present at the end of the CDR3, so a read error is the likely explanation. The J gene is TRBJ2-1, the V gene TRBV12-3 or TRBV12-4, with D uncertain. This CDR3 has 15 residues. V lost 10 bases and J lost 3, with 19 bases in between. CDR3 in DNA: TGTGCCAACATCTACGGATTGTGGGACTACAATGAGCAGTTCTCC. Protein sequence: CANIYGLWDYNEQFS.

This clonotype came up once. The junction does not match germline at one end; this may be a read error. The chain links TRBV6-5 to TRBJ2-1, with TRBD2 identical over 14 bases. The CDR3 extends over 17 amino acids. Germline-derived CDR1 and CDR2 are MNHEY and SVGAGI. Written as DNA, the CDR3 is TGTGCCAGCACTTACGACGGGACTAGCGGGAGAGAGAATGAGCAGTTCTTC. This gives the protein CASTYDGTSGRENEQFF.

With regard to this clonotype: A junction end diverges from the germline sequence, so it may reflect a read error. The chain combines TRBV11-1 with TRBJ2-3; 11 positions agree with TRBD2. CDR3 length: 16 amino acids. CDR1 and CDR2 (germline): SGHAT, FQDESV (reference sequence). The CDR3, as DNA: TGTGCCAGAAGCAAGGGACTAGCGGTTAGCACAGATACACAGTATTTT. It translates to CARSKGLAVSTDTQYF.

The sample holds a few counts of this clonotype. This chain links TRBV11-2 with TRBJ2-7, with D unclear. The CDR3 is made up of 11 amino acids. Trimming pared 8 bases from V and 8 bases from J, leaving 13 bases between. Germline loops: CDR1 SGHAT, CDR2 FQNNGV. The CDR3 nucleotides are TGTGCCAGCCGCATAGGGTACCAGCAGTACTTC. Residues: CASRIGYQQYF.

Turning to this clonotype: At one end the junction does not follow the germline gene, possibly because of a read error. The chain links TRBV9 to TRBJ2-6; either TRBD1 or TRBD2 may supply D (5 bases each). CDR1 and CDR2 (germline): SGDLS, YYNGEE. The length of the CDR3 is 14 residues. Here the CDR3 DNA reads TGTGCCAGCAGCGTCTTGAACGGGGCCGACGTCCTGACTTTC. As protein: CASSVLNGADVLTF.

As to this clonotype: Mismatch with germline at one junction end may stem from a read error. V gene TRBV5-4 combines with J gene TRBJ2-3; a weak D match, TRBD2 (5 bases). The CDR3 has 17 residues. CDR1 and CDR2 (germline): SGHNT, YYREEE (reference sequence). The CDR3 DNA is TGTGCCAGCAGCGTAGACGGACTCCCTCCACCCACATATACGCAATATTTT. Its translation: CASSVDGLPPPTYTQYF.

This chain connects TRBV6-6 to TRBJ2-6; possible D gene TRBD2, 5 bases. Germline V lookup: CDR1 MNHNY, CDR2 SVGAGI (reference sequence). CDR3 size: 16 residues. V lost 7 bases and J lost 0, with 13 bases in between. This CDR3 is CASNLRGHSGANVLTF. CDR3 in DNA: TGTGCCAGCAATCTCCGGGGTCACTCTGGGGCCAACGTCCTGACTTTC.

As regards this clonotype: A read error may produce the germline difference seen at one junction end. V usage is TRBV5-6 and J usage is TRBJ1-4; D ambiguous. The CDR3 loop spans 14 amino acids. Germline assignment: CDR1 SGHDT and CDR2 YYEEEE. This CDR3 is CSSSLALLSEKLFF. CDR3 bases: TGTTCCAGCAGCTTGGCTTTGTTGAGTGAAAAACTGTTTTTT.

The rearrangement uses TRBV11-3 and TRBJ2-1; D is undetermined. Trimming cost V 0 bases and J 0 bases, with 12 bases left between them. Looked up from germline, CDR1 is SGHNT and CDR2 is YENEEA. The CDR3 covers 17 residues. CDR3 in amino acids: CASSLDMAVSSYNEQFF. In DNA, the CDR3 is TGTGCCAGCAGCTTAGATATGGCGGTGAGCTCCTACAATGAGCAGTTCTTC.

This clonotype is medium-sized in the sample. V and J are TRBV4-3 and TRBJ1-2; D possibly corresponds to TRBD1 (5 bases). The V gene's germline CDR1 is LGHNA and CDR2 YSLEER. This CDR3 spans 15 amino acids. V was shortened by 0 bases and J by 1 base, with 9 bases between the two germline ends. CDR3 sequence reads: CASSQEIQGNYGYTF. The CDR3 DNA follows: TGCGCCAGCAGCCAAGAGATTCAGGGTAACTATGGCTACACCTTC.

V usage is TRBV5-6 and J usage is TRBJ2-3, with TRBD1 as a possible D gene (5 bases). CDR3 length: 14 residues. The germline V gene has CDR1 SGHDT and CDR2 YYEEEE. The germline V and J ends were trimmed by 10 bases and 4 bases, with 19 bases remaining between them. The DNA for the CDR3 is TGTGCCGGTAGCTTGATCAGGGTGTCAGATACGCAGTATTTT. It codes for CAGSLIRVSDTQYF.

This clonotype has only a few counts. This CDR3 is missing its conserved last phenylalanine or tryptophan, likely due to a read error. The chain combines TRBV12-3 or TRBV12-4 with TRBJ2-5; D is possibly TRBD2 (6 bases). There are 15 residues in the CDR3. The CDR3 region is CASSTYHGSEESQYY. DNA of the CDR3: TGTGCCAGCAGCACCTACCACGGGAGCGAAGAGTCCCAGTACTAC.